This T cell receptor (beta chain) was sequenced for a study of T cells in localized non-small cell lung cancer. This clone was seen more than once but under ten times. Its antigen is unidentified. This table comes from immunoSEQ multiplex PCR, and its TCRdb copy is limited to in-frame clones, with some not included. The table records around 130,000 clones, around 89% of them present only once. Study-wide findings and caveats: Adjacent uninvolved lung tissue had the highest T cell clonality, exceeding tumor. Heterogeneity remains possible because sequencing was limited to only one tumor region. Higher T cell density in the blood was associated with longer overall survival, whereas higher adjacent-lung clonality associated with shorter survival. Appearing in adjacent lung were a median roughly 57 of the top 100 tumor clones.

This receptor was obtained from a female donor older than 55 with stage I lung adenocarcinoma. The material sequenced was peripheral blood, taken before any cancer treatment.

The CDR3 DNA is TGTGCCACCATGAAGGCAGCCGAGCAGTACTTC. Encoded protein: CATMKAAEQYF. The chain combines TRBV28 with TRBJ2-7; D gene ambiguous. This CDR3 contains 11 residues. V was clipped by 10 bases and J by 6 bases, with 13 bases between them. Germline assignment: CDR1 MDHEN and CDR2 SYDVKM.